This T cell receptor beta chain was observed in a study of cytomegalovirus exposure and HLA in healthy donors. Whole-study context: Out of 170 million or so T cells, an earlier analysis found around 120 million unique TCR beta sequences in total. Study results and limitations: Usually a TCR sequence was rare, but some public TCRs were found in many donors. Per a later analysis, HLA-associated TCR beta chains showed more clonal expansion than other, equally common TCR beta chains. Earlier findings revealed that most TCR beta V segments proved productive either about 90% or about 30% of the time.

Details on this clone: Its antigen is not known.

The germline V and J ends were trimmed by 4 bases and 0 bases, with 10 bases remaining between them. Germline CDR1 is SGHVS and CDR2 is FQNEAQ. CDR3 length equals 16 residues. The PCR had 60 Vbeta and 13 Jbeta primers. Assay: immunoSEQ multiplex PCR; the TCRdb copy retains only in-frame clones and omits some. The repertoire holds 150,000 to 200,000 clones, 73% seen once, with under 7% in the top ten. The chain is built from TRBV7-8 and TRBJ1-6; weak D call: TRBD1 (6 bases). The specimen sequenced was PBMCs. The receptor's source is a woman in her late teens or twenties in good health and CMV-seropositive. This CDR3 reads CASSYRASSYNSPLHF. In nucleotides, the CDR3 is TGTGCCAGCAGCTACAGGGCGAGCTCCTATAATTCACCCCTCCACTTT.